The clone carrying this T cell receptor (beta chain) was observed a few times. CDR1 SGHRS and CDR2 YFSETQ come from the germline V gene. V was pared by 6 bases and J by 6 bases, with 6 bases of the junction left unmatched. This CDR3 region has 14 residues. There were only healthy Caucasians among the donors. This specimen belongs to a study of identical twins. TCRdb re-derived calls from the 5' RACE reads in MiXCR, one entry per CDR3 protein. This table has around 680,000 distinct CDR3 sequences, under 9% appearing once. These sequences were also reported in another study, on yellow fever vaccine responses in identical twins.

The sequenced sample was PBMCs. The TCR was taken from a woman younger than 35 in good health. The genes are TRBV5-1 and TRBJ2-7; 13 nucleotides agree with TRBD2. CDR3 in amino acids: CASTLAGGPGEQYF. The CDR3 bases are TGCGCCAGCACACTAGCGGGGGGGCCGGGCGAGCAGTACTTC.